One sample yielded the 2 T cell receptor beta chains listed below, sequenced in a study of response to subunit inactivated influenza vaccine. TCRdb independently ran MiXCR on the RT-PCR reads; one entry per CDR3 protein. The repertoire holds 500,000 to 600,000 distinct CDR3 sequences, 13% seen once, with over 10% in the top ten. Sequences were derived from PBMCs from blood, sampled 35 to 45 days after vaccination. The receptors stem from a middle-aged man who received an inactivated influenza vaccine.

The chain joins TRBV6-5 to TRBJ2-7, with 7 nucleotides matching TRBD1. J was trimmed by 2 bases and V by 10 bases; bases with no gene match: 8. CDR1 is MNHEY and CDR2 is SVGAGI in the germline V gene. The CDR3 covers 13 residues. CDR3 residues: CATRFGTAYEQYF. DNA for the CDR3: TGTGCCACCCGTTTCGGGACAGCCTACGAGCAGTACTTC.

Turning to this clonotype: This may be a read error: a much more frequent sequence differs by one nucleotide. The J gene is TRBJ2-7, the V gene TRBV5-1, with D possibly being TRBD1 (6 bases). The CDR3 is made up of 13 amino acids. CDR1 is SGHRS and CDR2 is YFSETQ in the germline V gene. CDR3 nucleotide sequence: TGCACCAGCAGCTTTTTCCAGGGGTACGAGCAGTACTTC. Amino acids: CTSSFFQGYEQYF.